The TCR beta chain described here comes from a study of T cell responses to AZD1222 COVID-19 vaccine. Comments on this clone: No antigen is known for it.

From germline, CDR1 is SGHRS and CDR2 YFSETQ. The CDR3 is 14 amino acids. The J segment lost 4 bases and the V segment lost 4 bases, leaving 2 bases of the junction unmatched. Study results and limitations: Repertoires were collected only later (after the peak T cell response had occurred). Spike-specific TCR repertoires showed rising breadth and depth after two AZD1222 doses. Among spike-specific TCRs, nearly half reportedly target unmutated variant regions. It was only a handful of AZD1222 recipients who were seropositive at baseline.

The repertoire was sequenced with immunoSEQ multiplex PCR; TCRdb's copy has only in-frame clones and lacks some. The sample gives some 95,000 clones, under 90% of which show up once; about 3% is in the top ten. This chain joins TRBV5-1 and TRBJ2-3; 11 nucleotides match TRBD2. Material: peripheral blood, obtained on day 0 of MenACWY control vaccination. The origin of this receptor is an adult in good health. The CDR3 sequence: CASSVLAGADTQYF. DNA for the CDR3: TGCGCCAGCAGCGTACTAGCGGGGGCAGATACGCAGTATTTT.